This T cell receptor beta chain was documented in a study of blood T cell repertoires in COVID-19. Germline lookup yields CDR1 MNHEY and CDR2 SVGEGT. This CDR3 has 13 residues. Trimming took 4 bases from V and 0 from J, leaving 7 bases between them. Sequencing was performed with immunoSEQ multiplex PCR; in TCRdb, only in-frame clones are kept and a portion is missing. The data show some 370,000 clones, 90% seen once. The clonotype comes from a man aged 18 to 29 with active or convalescent COVID-19. The V and J genes are TRBV6-2 or TRBV6-3 and TRBJ2-7; D is possibly TRBD1 (5 bases). The sequenced material came from peripheral blood. The CDR3 protein is CASSSDNSYEQYF. CDR3 bases: TGTGCCAGCAGTTCGGACAACTCCTACGAGCAGTACTTC.